The 18 T cell receptor beta chains presented below share a single source sample, sequenced in a study of blood T cell repertoires in COVID-19. Libraries were prepared by immunoSEQ multiplex PCR; TCRdb keeps only in-frame clonotypes and omits some of them. The profile shows 250,000 or so clones, 75% to 90% of them singletons. The sample consisted of PBMCs or T cells enriched from blood (not recorded which). The receptors here all came from a man aged 50 to 59 who had been exposed to COVID-19.

The chain combines TRBV5-1 with TRBJ1-1; D perhaps matches TRBD1 (6 bases). The V end lost 3 bases, the J end lost 11 bases, and 17 bases lay between the germline ends. Germline CDR1 reads SGHRS; CDR2 reads YFSETQ. CDR3 length: 13 residues. The CDR3 sequence: CASSSEQGLDAFF. CDR3 in DNA: TGCGCCAGCAGCTCAGAACAGGGTTTGGATGCTTTCTTT. The variable domain in full, with the rest retrieved from reference TRBV5-1 and TRBJ1-1, is KAGVTQTPRYLIKTRGQQVTLSCSPISGHRSVSWYQQTPGQGLQFLFEYFSETQRNKGNFPGRFSGRQFSNSRSEMNVSTLELGDSALYLCASSSEQGLDAFFGQGTRLTVV.

This rearrangement joins TRBV6-6 to TRBJ1-5, with D possibly TRBD1 on 6 matching bases. Germline CDR1 is MNHNY and CDR2 is SVGAGI (reference sequence). The CDR3 sequence is 15 residues long. V was trimmed by 2 bases and J by 5 bases, leaving 13 bases between them. The CDR3 coding sequence is TGTGCCAGCAGTTACGGGATGGGGGCCTATCAGCCCCAGCATTTT. Protein: CASSYGMGAYQPQHF.

CDR3 in DNA: TGTGCCAGCAGTTACGGTGGAGCGGGAGTCACCGGGGAGCTGTTTTTT. Translation: CASSYGGAGVTGELFF. The chain has TRBV6-5 and TRBJ2-2; 8 bases map to TRBD2. The CDR3 is made up of 16 amino acids. Germline assignment: CDR1 MNHEY and CDR2 SVGAGI. With 2 bases clipped from V and 4 bases from J, the junction kept 6 bases outside the gene matches.

The chain carries TRBV2 and TRBJ2-3; the match to TRBD2 covers 8 bases. The CDR3 runs to 15 residues. V shed 6 bases, J shed 4 bases, and the junction held 9 bases outside the gene matches. The germline CDR1 and CDR2 sequences are SNHLY and FYNNEI. CDR3 coding DNA: TGTGCCAGCAGCGCGGGGGGTGTGGTTGCAGATACGCAGTATTTT. Translating it yields CASSAGGVVADTQYF.

The chain has TRBV6-4 and TRBJ1-6; D not certain. CDR1 and CDR2 from the germline V gene are MRHNA and SNTAGT. The CDR3 is 14 amino acids. Trimming removed 0 bases at V and 7 bases at J, with 7 bases between. The CDR3 loop reads CASSDSLGNSPLHF. In DNA, the CDR3 is TGTGCCAGCAGTGACTCGCTCGGGAATTCACCCCTCCACTTT.

The V call is TRBV9, the J call TRBJ1-5, with TRBD1 matching over 9 bases. This CDR3 is 15 amino acids long. The ends lost 4 bases at V and 4 bases at J; junction bases unmatched: 6. CDR1 and CDR2 from the germline V gene are SGDLS and YYNGEE. The CDR3 reads CASSLTQGANQPQHF. CDR3 bases: TGTGCCAGCAGCCTGACACAGGGGGCAAATCAGCCCCAGCATTTT.

The CDR3 sequence is CASSLFSGQGTTEAFF. The CDR3 DNA sequence: TGTGCCAGCAGCTTATTTTCTGGACAGGGGACCACTGAAGCTTTCTTT. The gene calls are TRBV7-6 and TRBJ1-1, with 9 positions matching TRBD1. The germline V gene has CDR1 SGHVS and CDR2 FNYEAQ. This CDR3 has 16 residues. Germline trimming cut 2 bases from V and 4 bases from J; bases unmatched to any gene: 8.

The chain employs TRBV3-1 (or the pseudogene TRBV3-2) and TRBJ2-3, with 10 nucleotides matching TRBD2. Germline V gene sequence: CDR1 LGHDT, CDR2 YNNKEL (reference sequence). The CDR3 sequence is 16 residues long. The V and J ends lost 3 bases and 3 bases, in that order; junction bases with no gene match: 6. DNA for the CDR3: TGTGCCAGCAGCCACCGCCTAGCGGGGGAAACAGATACGCAGTATTTT. Protein product: CASSHRLAGETDTQYF.

The J gene is TRBJ2-7, the V gene TRBV5-1; TRBD1 aligns across 9 bases. The CDR3 covers 14 residues. From germline, CDR1 is SGHRS and CDR2 YFSETQ. With 4 bases clipped from V and 4 bases from J, the junction kept 6 bases outside the gene matches. CDR3 sequence: CASSPRDREYEQYF. The CDR3 nucleotides read TGCGCCAGCAGCCCGAGGGACAGGGAGTACGAGCAGTACTTC.

The chain recombines TRBV11-3 with TRBJ1-6, with TRBD1 identical over 7 bases. The V and J ends lost 5 bases and 7 bases, in that order; junction bases with no gene match: 11. CDR3 size: 16 residues. Looked up from germline, CDR1 is SGHNT and CDR2 is YENEEA. CDR3 sequence reads: CASSPSEGTENSPLHF. CDR3 sequence (DNA): TGTGCCAGCAGCCCTTCGGAGGGGACAGAGAATTCACCCCTCCACTTT.

The genes are TRBV6-5 and TRBJ2-7, with D possibly matching TRBD2 (5 bases). The CDR3 has 14 residues. Trimming shortened V by 7 bases and J by 9 bases, and 22 bases separated the two germline ends. CDR1 is MNHEY and CDR2 is SVGAGI in the germline V gene. This chain's CDR3 is CASTHGVRGERQYF. The CDR3 nucleotides are TGTGCCAGCACTCACGGGGTTCGGGGAGAACGGCAGTACTTC.

The chain joins TRBV6-5 to TRBJ2-3; 7 nucleotides agree with TRBD1. The CDR3 runs to 14 residues. Germline trimming cut 6 bases from V and 2 bases from J; bases unmatched to any gene: 5. Germline CDR1 reads MNHEY; CDR2 reads SVGAGI. In DNA, the CDR3 is TGTGCCAGCAGAGAGGGACAGATCACAGATACGCAGTATTTT. It encodes CASREGQITDTQYF.

The chain links TRBV28 to TRBJ2-7, with 9 bases lining up with TRBD1. Per the germline V gene, CDR1 is MDHEN and CDR2 is SYDVKM. V was pared by 8 bases and J by 5 bases, with 7 bases of the junction left unmatched. This CDR3 contains 13 residues. The CDR3 region has the DNA TGTGCCAGCCGGGACAGGGCGTCCCACGAGCAGTACTTC. Translation: CASRDRASHEQYF.

This chain connects TRBV9 to TRBJ1-6, with 10 bases aligning to TRBD1. V shed 4 bases and J 6 bases; nucleotides not matched to a gene: 4. Germline values: CDR1 SGDLS, CDR2 YYNGEE. This CDR3 has 15 amino acids. CDR3 coding DNA: TGTGCCAGCAGCACCCGACAGGGGGCTAATTCACCCCTCCACTTT. This sequence encodes CASSTRQGANSPLHF. The variable domain in full, with the rest retrieved from reference TRBV9 and TRBJ1-6, is DSGVTQTPKHLITATGQRVTLRCSPRSGDLSVYWYQQSLDQGLQFLIQYYNGEERAKGNILERFSAQQFPDLHSELNLSSLELGDSALYFCASSTRQGANSPLHFGNGTRLTVT.

This chain joins TRBV2 and TRBJ2-7; 7 bases fit TRBD1. The V gene's germline CDR1 is SNHLY and CDR2 FYNNEI. With V trimmed by 7 bases and J by 2 bases, 2 bases remained unmatched. The CDR3 runs to 12 residues. The CDR3 reads CASKDRAYEQYF. The CDR3 DNA is TGTGCCAGCAAAGACAGGGCCTACGAGCAGTACTTC.

The chain combines TRBV7-9 with TRBJ1-1; no definite D call. The CDR3 consists of 14 residues. Trimming removed 0 bases from V and 1 base from J, with 6 bases in between. Germline V CDR1 and CDR2: SEHNR, FQNEAQ (reference sequence). As DNA, the CDR3 is TGTGCCAGCAGCTTAGCGGCCAAGAACACTGAAGCTTTCTTT. Translation: CASSLAAKNTEAFF.

This rearrangement joins TRBV9 to TRBJ1-2; D perhaps matches TRBD1 (5 bases). In germline, CDR1 is SGDLS, CDR2 YYNGEE. This CDR3 is built from 15 residues. Trimming cost V 0 bases and J 8 bases, with 17 bases left between them. Here the CDR3 reads CASSVEGWGVKGYTF. The CDR3 DNA sequence: TGTGCCAGCAGCGTAGAGGGGTGGGGGGTTAAGGGCTACACCTTC.

This clone was detected a few times. The chain employs TRBV7-9 and TRBJ1-1; D call uncertain. Per the germline V gene, CDR1 is SEHNR and CDR2 is FQNEAQ (reference sequence). The CDR3 is 14 amino acids. V was pared by 7 bases and J by 2 bases, with 14 bases between. For the CDR3, the DNA is TGTGCCAGCAACCGAGGCCGGCTAAACACTGAAGCTTTCTTT. It translates to CASNRGRLNTEAFF.